The 23 T cell receptor beta chains listed next were all sequenced from one sample in a study of shared clonotypes between healthy human individuals (dated by TCRdb to the early 2020s). CD8 naive samples were CD45RO-negative cells positively selected for CCR7, giving a CD45RA+CCR7+ population that excluded TemRA cells. Library prep was done by the immunoSEQ multiplex PCR assay. TCRdb carries this immuneACCESS record with in-frame sequences only. Its versions omit some clonotypes, under half of them owing to an unresolved V gene in the studies checked, with the rest unexplained. A total of over 750,000 clones appear in this sample, 96% of them only once. The biggest ten clones account for less than 0.3% of the sample. The sequenced sample consisted of naive CD8+ T cells sorted from blood. The cell subset or site label, read with the paper, signifies: CD45RA+CCR7+. The source is a man aged 25 to 40 in good health.

V usage is TRBV7-9 and J usage is TRBJ2-1; 9 bases agree with TRBD2. Trimming took 5 bases from V and 4 from J; bases not matched to a gene: 3. Germline CDR1 SEHNR, CDR2 FQNEAQ (reference sequence). The CDR3 length is 14 residues. Here the CDR3 DNA reads TGTGCCAGCAGCCGGACTAGCGATTACAATGAGCAGTTCTTC. Translating gives CASSRTSDYNEQFF.

On this clone: Other DNA sequences in the sample encode the same CDR3. V gene TRBV20-1 combines with J gene TRBJ2-1; D possibly matches TRBD1 or TRBD2 (5 bases each). Germline V gene sequence: CDR1 DFQATT, CDR2 SNEGSKA (reference sequence). The CDR3 length is 11 residues. V lost 1 base to trimming and J lost 7 bases, with 5 bases between them. The DNA for the CDR3 is TGCAGTGCTAGAGGGGGGAATGAGCAGTTCTTC. Protein sequence: CSARGGNEQFF.

The chain uses TRBV9 and TRBJ2-3; maybe TRBD1 (5 bases). Germline CDR1 and CDR2: SGDLS and YYNGEE. CDR3 length: 17 amino acids. Between the trimmed V and J ends, which lost 0 bases and 0 bases, there was a span of 14 bases. CDR3 loop: CASSVANGAASTDTQYF. CDR3 sequence (DNA): TGTGCCAGCAGCGTAGCGAATGGGGCAGCTAGCACAGATACGCAGTATTTT.

This sequence joins TRBV25-1 and TRBJ2-1, with 16 bases matching TRBD2. The J segment lost 8 bases and the V segment lost 8 bases, leaving 6 bases of the junction unmatched. Germline CDR1 is MGHDK and CDR2 is SYGVNS. This CDR3 contains 15 residues. The DNA for the CDR3 is TGTGCCAGCTTAGCCGGGACTAGCGGGAGGGATGAGCAGTTCTTC. This translates into CASLAGTSGRDEQFF.

This clone was picked up one time. The V and J genes are TRBV13 and TRBJ2-4, with TRBD2 as a possible D gene (6 bases). This CDR3 spans 14 amino acids. Between the trimmed V and J ends, which lost 5 bases and 6 bases, there was a span of 14 bases. Germline CDR1 and CDR2: PRHDT and FYEKMQ (reference sequence). The CDR3 DNA reads TGTGCCAGCAGCCTCTCGCGGGACCGAAACATTCAGTACTTC. Translation gives CASSLSRDRNIQYF. The variable domain in full, completed from reference TRBV13 and TRBJ2-4, reads AAGVIQSPRHLIKEKRETATLKCYPIPRHDTVYWYQQGPGQDPQFLISFYEKMQSDKGSIPDRFSAQQFSDYHSELNMSSLELGDSALYFCASSLSRDRNIQYFGAGTRLSVL.

J is TRBJ1-2 and V is TRBV11-2; D gene uncertain. V was shortened by 3 bases and J by 4 bases, with 9 bases between the two germline ends. The CDR3 length is 13 residues. Germline V gives CDR1 SGHAT, CDR2 FQNNGV. CDR3 bases: TGTGCCAGCAGCTTTAGCAGCGGCTATGGCTACACCTTC. The encoded protein is CASSFSSGYGYTF.

J is TRBJ2-2 and V is TRBV2; D is unresolved. Germline CDR1 and CDR2: SNHLY and FYNNEI. Trimming removed 4 bases at V and 3 bases at J, with 3 bases between. This CDR3 is built from 12 residues. In DNA, the CDR3 is TGTGCCAGCAGTGGATACACCGGGGAGCTGTTTTTT. As protein: CASSGYTGELFF. Variable domain in full (rest from reference TRBV2 and TRBJ2-2): EPEVTQTPSHQVTQMGQEVILRCVPISNHLYFYWYRQILGQKVEFLVSFYNNEISEKSEIFDDQFSVERPDGSNFTLKIRSTKLEDSAMYFCASSGYTGELFFGEGSRLTVL.

This clone was seen a single time. The CDR3 region is CASSQGGGGDEQYF. The CDR3 region has the DNA TGCGCCAGCAGCCAAGGCGGGGGCGGCGACGAGCAGTACTTC. This sequence joins TRBV4-1 and TRBJ2-7; D perhaps matches TRBD2 (7 bases). Trimming took 1 base from V and 5 from J, leaving 12 bases between them. CDR1 is MGHRA and CDR2 is YSYEKL in the germline V gene. The CDR3 spans 14 residues.

The rearrangement joins TRBV7-9 to TRBJ2-7; D ambiguous. The germline V and J ends were trimmed by 4 bases and 0 bases, with 19 bases remaining between them. In germline, CDR1 is SEHNR, CDR2 FQNEAQ (reference sequence). This CDR3 is built from 17 residues. CDR3 sequence (DNA): TGTGCCAGCAGCTCCGCAGCCGTTGGGGTCAGCTCCTACGAGCAGTACTTC. It yields the protein CASSSAAVGVSSYEQYF.

This clone has only a few counts. The rearrangement links TRBV6-5 to TRBJ1-4; possible D gene TRBD1, 6 bases. The germline V and J ends were trimmed by 0 bases and 6 bases, with 11 bases remaining between them. Germline-derived CDR1 and CDR2 are MNHEY and SVGAGI. CDR3 length: 15 residues. CDR3 loop: CASSYSEGGDEKLFF. The CDR3, as DNA: TGTGCCAGCAGTTACTCAGAGGGGGGGGATGAAAAACTGTTTTTT.

J is TRBJ2-7 and V is TRBV7-2; 7 nucleotides agree with TRBD2. This CDR3 region has 13 residues. V lost 0 bases to trimming and J lost 5 bases; unmatched junction nucleotides: 1. Germline V CDR1 and CDR2: SGHTA, FQGNSA. Here the CDR3 reads CASSLAAGDEQYF. The CDR3 DNA reads as TGTGCCAGCAGCTTAGCGGCGGGGGACGAGCAGTACTTC.

A remark on this clone: Different DNA sequences within this sample yield the same CDR3. The chain employs TRBV27 and TRBJ1-2; no reliable D call. Germline V lookup: CDR1 MNHEY, CDR2 SMNVEV (reference sequence). The CDR3 covers 15 residues. Trimming left V 4 bases short and J 5 bases short, with 17 bases between. CDR3: CASSSDGRLRYGYTF. The CDR3 coding sequence is TGTGCCAGCAGTTCGGACGGACGTCTTCGGTATGGCTACACCTTC.

This sequence joins TRBV14 and TRBJ2-7, with 8 positions matching TRBD1. V was clipped by 2 bases and J by 5 bases; unmatched bases: 11. The CDR3 loop spans 16 amino acids. The germline V gene encodes CDR1 SGHDN and CDR2 FVKESK. Here the CDR3 reads CASSQPRAGGKNEQYF. Written as DNA, the CDR3 is TGTGCCAGCAGCCAACCCCGCGCAGGGGGCAAGAACGAGCAGTACTTC. Variable domain in full (rest from reference TRBV14 and TRBJ2-7): EAGVTQFPSHSVIEKGQTVTLRCDPISGHDNLYWYRRVMGKEIKFLLHFVKESKQDESGMPNNRFLAERTGGTYSTLKVQPAELEDSGVYFCASSQPRAGGKNEQYFGPGTRLTVT.

With respect to this clone: Different DNA sequences within this sample yield the same CDR3. The chain uses TRBV27 and TRBJ2-7; the D call may be TRBD1 or TRBD2 (6 bases each). Trimming removed 4 bases from V and 1 base from J, with 8 bases in between. The CDR3 totals 13 residues. Germline V gene sequence: CDR1 MNHEY, CDR2 SMNVEV (reference sequence). The CDR3 DNA sequence: TGTGCCAGCAGTTGGGGGGCTTCCTACGAGCAGTACTTC. This translates into CASSWGASYEQYF.

The CDR3 nucleotides are TGTGCCAGCAGTTTAGTCAGGGCCAGAAACACTGAAGCTTTCTTT. It specifies CASSLVRARNTEAFF. The rearrangement joins TRBV27 to TRBJ1-1; D is possibly TRBD1 (5 bases). There are 15 residues in the CDR3. Germline lookup yields CDR1 MNHEY and CDR2 SMNVEV (reference sequence). The V end was cut by 2 bases, the J end by 2 bases, with 12 bases between.

This clone was seen just once. This chain uses TRBV28 with TRBJ2-7, with 7 bases lining up with TRBD2. V dropped 2 bases and J dropped 1; count of bases not matched to a gene: 5. Germline CDR1 is MDHEN and CDR2 is SYDVKM. The CDR3 contains 15 residues. Written as DNA, the CDR3 is TGTGCCAGCAGTTTAGCTAGCGGTTTATCCTACGAGCAGTACTTC. It codes for CASSLASGLSYEQYF. Full variable domain (outside the CDR3, taken from reference TRBV28 and TRBJ2-7): DVKVTQSSRYLVKRTGEKVFLECVQDMDHENMFWYRQDPGLGLRLIYFSYDVKMKEKGDIPEGYSVSREKKERFSLILESASTNQTSMYLCASSLASGLSYEQYFGPGTRLTVT.

V gene TRBV14 combines with J gene TRBJ2-7; D possibly corresponds to TRBD2 (6 bases). The V gene lost 0 bases and the J gene lost 3 bases, with 18 bases spanning the gap. CDR1 is SGHDN and CDR2 is FVKESK in the germline V gene. The CDR3 consists of 17 residues. CDR3 sequence reads: CASSQDSSGLSNYEQYF. CDR3 coding DNA: TGTGCCAGCAGCCAAGATAGTAGTGGACTATCAAACTACGAGCAGTACTTC.

V gene TRBV27 combines with J gene TRBJ2-7, with 9 bases that match TRBD2. Looked up from germline, CDR1 is MNHEY and CDR2 is SMNVEV (reference sequence). V shed 5 bases, J shed 4 bases, and the junction held 9 bases outside the gene matches. The CDR3 is 15 residues long. This CDR3 reads CASSGWTSDGYEQYF. CDR3 nucleotides: TGTGCCAGCAGTGGATGGACTAGCGATGGGTACGAGCAGTACTTC.

This sequence joins TRBV10-2 and TRBJ2-7, with D unresolved. The CDR3 extends over 14 amino acids. CDR1 and CDR2 (germline): WSHSY, SAAADI. V was shortened by 0 bases and J by 3 bases, with 9 bases between the two germline ends. CDR3 bases: TGCGCCAGCAGTGAGTCCGTCAACCACTACGAGCAGTACTTC. Its translation: CASSESVNHYEQYF.

A single count supports this clone. The chain uses TRBV4-1 and TRBJ2-3, with a tentative D call TRBD1 (6 bases). Trimming shortened V by 5 bases and J by 0 bases, and 21 bases separated the two germline ends. Germline V gene lookup returns CDR1 MGHRA and CDR2 YSYEKL. CDR3 size: 18 residues. CDR3 protein: CASSEYPQGPTSTDTQYF. The DNA for the CDR3 is TGCGCCAGCAGCGAATACCCCCAGGGGCCGACTAGCACAGATACGCAGTATTTT.

The chain uses TRBV10-2 and TRBJ2-7, with 11 positions matching TRBD2. V trimming: 3 bases; J trimming: 3 bases; junction bases outside the gene matches: 1. This CDR3 spans 14 amino acids. Per the germline V gene, CDR1 is WSHSY and CDR2 is SAAADI. The CDR3 loop is CASSDGTSGYEQYF. CDR3 bases: TGCGCCAGCAGTGACGGGACTAGCGGCTACGAGCAGTACTTC.

The chain employs TRBV21-1 and TRBJ2-3; TRBD2, the table's D call, was not compared with the DNA. TRBV21-1 has pseudogene status. This CDR3 comprises 12 residues. In DNA, the CDR3 is TGTGCCAGCAGCTCCTTCACAGATACGCAGTATTTT. The encoded protein is CASSSFTDTQYF.

As regards this clone: The same CDR3 can be traced to other DNA sequences in this sample. The rearrangement uses TRBV6-5 and TRBJ2-1; D might be TRBD1 or TRBD2, each matching 5 bases. The CDR3 is 12 amino acids. Trimming removed 3 bases from V and 7 bases from J, with 7 bases in between. In germline, CDR1 is MNHEY, CDR2 SVGAGI. Here the CDR3 reads CASSYGGNEQFF. The DNA for the CDR3 is TGTGCCAGCAGTTATGGGGGTAATGAGCAGTTCTTC.